This T cell receptor (beta chain) was identified in a study of identical twins (dated by TCRdb to the mid-2010s). With regard to the full study: The study deep-sequenced TCR alpha and beta repertoires from monozygotic twins, unrelated adults of various ages and cord blood to test whether fetal clonotypes persist. To rule out contamination, replicate twin experiments were performed at different times with different library preparation protocols.

Results the study describes overall, beyond this receptor: In beta out-of-frame sequences, excess twin sharing was weaker, because having fewer shared sequences lowered the signal-to-noise ratio. In monozygotic twins, out-of-frame TCR alpha sharing was systematically underestimated by recombination models, although the models agreed with sharing between unrelated individuals. Abundant cord blood beta clonotypes had fewer insertions, young adult naive repertoires showed a similar but weaker trend, and memory repertoires showed no such trend. Invariant T cells such as MAIT and iNKT could partly confound zero-insertion analyses, though diverse VJ usage argued against this for most clonotypes. Compared with coincidental sharing between unrelated individuals, an excess of low generation-probability sequences was observed among out-of-frame TCR alpha sequences shared between twins. Because the same donors could not be followed over many years, the conclusions relied on cross-sectional statistical analysis.

A remark on this clonotype: Its antigen remains unidentified. No base qualities exist here, and no much larger clone lies one base off it.

All donors were healthy Caucasians. The twin cohort consisted of three pairs of female monozygotic twins, all aged roughly 18 to 29 years. The RNA used for TCR libraries was isolated from peripheral blood mononuclear cells. The library was produced with 5' RACE. Reads for this sample came from an Illumina HiSeq 2000. Template switching introduced a universal primer binding site; the final cDNA contained a unique molecular identifier, enabling accurate counting of TCR cDNA molecules. Specific primers in the conserved constant-segment region were used to synthesize first-strand cDNA for TCR alpha and beta chains. To control for contamination, every cDNA library carried two barcodes: a SMART-Mk sample barcode plus Illumina barcodes. Two successive PCR steps introduced TruSeq adapter sequences along with Illumina sample barcodes. The TCR alpha and beta cDNA libraries were sequenced on the Illumina HiSeq platform using custom primers. As for how the authors treated the data: Raw reads were processed with MiGEC to extract unique molecular identifiers, and MiXCR was used to determine CDR3 positions. Recombination models were inferred per individual with the repgenHMM and IGoR tools using an EM algorithm. The tcR package in R was used for shared clonotype analysis, with sharing normalized by the product of cloneset sizes. To study raw recombination without the effects of thymic and clonal selection, out-of-frame nonproductive sequences were analyzed. The public sequencing data were trimmed at Q25 with fastp and processed into clonotypes with MiXCR by TCRdb, which kept only in-frame beta chains. Identical CDR3 proteins give one entry, which carries the most common genes and DNA. Here the V and J calls rest on TCRdb's processing, not on the authors' analysis. The sample table shows 600,000 to 700,000 distinct CDR3 sequences, and approximately 22% are seen once. 4.3% of the sample rests with the top ten.

These sequences were also reported in another study, on T cells expressing NK-cell markers. As the second publication notes: Three sorted T-cell subsets (CD3+CD56+NKG2C+, CD3+CD56+NKG2C- and CD3+CD56-NKG2C+) from eight donors had their TCR beta-chain repertoires profiled. Among the eight sequenced donors, seven were HCMV-seropositive and one was HCMV-seronegative. In several experiments an anti-gammadeltaTCR antibody was added to restrict sorting to alphabetaTCR-expressing T cells. In roughly 6 donors, the dominant CD3+CD56+NKG2C+ clonotypes ranked among the top 10 CD8+ clonotypes, making up about 1.0-7.0% of CD8+ T cells. Those dominant clonotypes were again the most abundant among CD3+CD56-NKG2C+ cells in a few donors, at about 28.3-65%. Whether the expanded NKG2C-expressing T cell clones were specific for HCMV antigens remained unclear. All eight donors whose samples were sequenced were randomly selected healthy volunteers, three of them men and five women. A commercial ELISA kit detecting HCMV-specific IgG in serum was used to determine HCMV serostatus. For more than five donors, bulk peripheral blood T-cell repertoires were also sequenced from unsorted PBMC. MIGEC handled demultiplexing of the reads and grouping by UMI, while MiTCR was used to assemble and quantify clonotypes. To exclude erroneous sequences, any TCR cDNA sequence not supported by at least two reads was discarded. The tcR package was used for downstream repertoire analysis, with clonotypes matched between fractions based on CDR3 nucleotide sequence plus V segment. VDJmatch was used to annotate antigen specificity against VDJdb, with one amino acid substitution in CDR3 allowed.

The source of this sequence is a woman aged 18-29 years in good health. Input material: PBMCs.

This receptor carries the CDR3 CASRTSILPYEQYF. The nucleotide sequence is given as TGTGCCAGCAGGACCAGCATTCTACCCTACGAGCAGTACTTC. In this chain, TRBV6-1 is recombined with TRBJ2-7; the D segment cannot be called with confidence. CDR1 and CDR2 are read off the germline V gene as MNHNS and SASEGT. Trimming removed 6 bases from V and 2 bases from J, leaving 14 bases between the germline ends. The CDR3 runs 14 residues from the cysteine to the phenylalanine. Of all the DNA, just the CDR3 is kept, 42 bases in frame from base 1.